Following are 20 T cell receptor beta chains from one sample sequenced in a study of blood T cells in healthy people across ages. PCR was performed a second time for roughly 7 to 11 cycles using a sample-barcoded 5' primer and a J-beta primer mix. TCRdb re-called the 5' RACE reads through MiXCR, storing one row per CDR3 protein. The data contain some 700,000 distinct CDR3 sequences, roughly 20% of them singletons. The sample comprised blood. The receptors here all came from a man in his 70s in good health.

This clonotype was picked up a small number of times. The J gene is TRBJ1-1, the V gene TRBV5-1; 8 bases match TRBD1. The germline V gene has CDR1 SGHRS and CDR2 YFSETQ. V lost 7 bases and J lost 1; bases outside the gene matches: 18. This CDR3 comprises 18 residues. CDR3: CASRAKGILQGGNTEAFF. The CDR3 DNA follows: TGCGCCAGCCGAGCGAAGGGGATTCTACAGGGGGGGAACACTGAAGCTTTCTTT. The variable domain in full, with the rest retrieved from reference TRBV5-1 and TRBJ1-1, is KAGVTQTPRYLIKTRGQQVTLSCSPISGHRSVSWYQQTPGQGLQFLFEYFSETQRNKGNFPGRFSGRQFSNSRSEMNVSTLELGDSALYLCASRAKGILQGGNTEAFFGQGTRLTVV.

This clonotype was detected only a few times. The rearrangement links TRBV28 to TRBJ2-3, with D tentatively TRBD2 (6 bases). Germline loops: CDR1 MDHEN, CDR2 SYDVKM. The CDR3 contains 14 residues. The V end lost 5 bases, the J end lost 3 bases, and 12 bases lay between the germline ends. In DNA form, the CDR3 reads TGTGCCAGCAGTCGCGAGGGGAGGACAGATACGCAGTATTTT. Its protein is CASSREGRTDTQYF.

This clonotype was observed many times. This sequence joins TRBV5-5 and TRBJ1-5; 8 nucleotides agree with TRBD1. Germline V gene data show CDR1 as SGHKS and CDR2 as YYEKEE (reference sequence). The CDR3 is made up of 15 amino acids. J was trimmed by 8 bases and V by 0 bases; bases with no gene match: 7. The CDR3 protein is CASSLGDRRMEPQHF. CDR3 DNA: TGTGCCAGCAGCTTGGGGGACAGGAGAATGGAGCCCCAGCATTTT.

V gene TRBV11-2 combines with J gene TRBJ1-4, with D unresolved. The ends were cut back, 2 bases at V and 7 bases at J, with 14 bases in the middle. CDR3 length equals 15 residues. Germline values: CDR1 SGHAT, CDR2 FQNNGV. The CDR3 sequence: CASSLKTVVREKLFF. The DNA for the CDR3 is TGTGCCAGCAGCTTAAAGACGGTGGTTCGTGAAAAACTGTTTTTT.

This clonotype occurred a few times. This chain connects TRBV28 to TRBJ1-1; 8 positions match TRBD1. V lost 7 bases, J lost 4 bases, and 17 bases stayed unmatched. Germline V gives CDR1 MDHEN, CDR2 SYDVKM. This CDR3 is built from 17 residues. This CDR3 reads CASTFTPGGTVPTEAFF. CDR3 sequence (DNA): TGTGCCAGCACCTTCACCCCAGGGGGCACTGTCCCCACTGAAGCTTTCTTT. Together with reference TRBV28 and TRBJ1-1, the CDR3 gives the full variable domain: DVKVTQSSRYLVKRTGEKVFLECVQDMDHENMFWYRQDPGLGLRLIYFSYDVKMKEKGDIPEGYSVSREKKERFSLILESASTNQTSMYLCASTFTPGGTVPTEAFFGQGTRLTVV.

This clonotype was found a few times. The V call is TRBV5-1, the J call TRBJ1-5, with D possibly matching TRBD1 (5 bases). The ends were cut back, 4 bases at V and 3 bases at J, with 14 bases in the middle. In germline, CDR1 is SGHRS, CDR2 YFSETQ. This CDR3 contains 15 residues. The CDR3 coding sequence is TGCGCCAGCAGCCAAGGTTCAGGGACCAATCAGCCCCAGCATTTT. It specifies CASSQGSGTNQPQHF. The complete variable domain, with remaining parts taken from reference TRBV5-1 and TRBJ1-5, reads KAGVTQTPRYLIKTRGQQVTLSCSPISGHRSVSWYQQTPGQGLQFLFEYFSETQRNKGNFPGRFSGRQFSNSRSEMNVSTLELGDSALYLCASSQGSGTNQPQHFGDGTRLSIL.

The chain couples TRBV20-1 to TRBJ1-3; D is unclear. Per germline, CDR1 DFQATT and CDR2 SNEGSKA (reference sequence). This CDR3 is 14 amino acids long. V lost 0 bases and J lost 4, with 10 bases in between. The DNA for the CDR3 is TGCAGTGCTAGAGATAAAAGTTTAGGAAACACCATATATTTT. It yields the protein CSARDKSLGNTIYF.

The V gene is TRBV12-3 or TRBV12-4, the J gene TRBJ1-2; TRBD1 might be the D (6 bases). Trimming stripped 9 bases from V and 8 bases from J, with 22 bases between. This CDR3 comprises 14 residues. CDR3 in DNA: TGTGCCAGTCTGGACAGCCCCAGCCTAGGGGGCTACACCTTC. Its protein product is CASLDSPSLGGYTF.

CDR3 region: CASSLVGQGGEDTQYF. DNA for the CDR3: TGCGCCAGCAGCTTGGTCGGACAGGGAGGAGAAGATACGCAGTATTTT. V and J are TRBV5-1 and TRBJ2-3, with 8 bases aligning to TRBD1. Germline lookup yields CDR1 SGHRS and CDR2 YFSETQ. The CDR3 sequence is 16 residues long. The V segment lost 0 bases and the J segment 5 bases; nucleotides outside the gene matches: 8.

There are a few counts of this clonotype. The gene calls are TRBV7-9 and TRBJ2-7, with a possible D match to TRBD2 (5 bases). The CDR3 loop spans 13 amino acids. The germline CDR1 and CDR2 sequences are SEHNR and FQNEAQ (reference sequence). Trimming pared 5 bases from V and 5 bases from J, leaving 13 bases between. CDR3 in amino acids: CASSPPRGNEQYF. CDR3 nucleotide sequence: TGTGCCAGCAGCCCCCCTCGGGGTAACGAGCAGTACTTC.

The chain joins TRBV25-1 to TRBJ1-1; D is undetermined. This CDR3 contains 16 residues. Germline-derived CDR1 and CDR2 are MGHDK and SYGVNS. The V end was cut by 3 bases, the J end by 0 bases, with 14 bases between. DNA of the CDR3: TGTGCCAGCAGTGAGCCCCCTCGGACGGTGAACACTGAAGCTTTCTTT. It encodes CASSEPPRTVNTEAFF.

This chain links TRBV7-6 with TRBJ2-5, with D perhaps given as TRBD1 or TRBD2 (5 bases each). V dropped 6 bases and J dropped 2 bases, with 19 bases sitting between them. The germline CDR1 and CDR2 sequences are SGHVS and FNYEAQ. The CDR3 is made up of 16 amino acids. Written as DNA, the CDR3 is TGTGCCAGCAGTCGTTTTCCCCCGGGACGGCAAGAGACCCAGTACTTC. Encoded protein: CASSRFPPGRQETQYF.

The rearrangement links TRBV28 to TRBJ2-5, with D perhaps matching TRBD2 (7 bases). The closer fit of TRBJ2-7 to the DNA end suggests the J call may be wrong. This CDR3 comprises 13 residues. CDR1 and CDR2 from the germline V gene are MDHEN and SYDVKM. CDR3 coding DNA: TGTGCCAGTACAATCGGGGGGCCCTACGAGCAGTACTTC. This translates into CASTIGGPYEQYF.

The rearrangement links TRBV14 to TRBJ2-1; D might be TRBD2 (6 bases). Between the trimmed V and J ends, which lost 3 bases and 3 bases, there was a span of 12 bases. The length of the CDR3 is 15 residues. Germline V gene lookup returns CDR1 SGHDN and CDR2 FVKESK. Written as DNA, the CDR3 is TGTGCCAGCAGCCACAGGCGGAGGGACTACAATGAGCAGTTCTTC. Translation gives CASSHRRRDYNEQFF.

This clonotype was counted only a few times. The rearrangement joins TRBV12-3 or TRBV12-4 to TRBJ2-5, with D perhaps TRBD1 (5 bases). The last part of the DNA fits TRBJ2-7 better; the J call may be wrong. The CDR3 is made up of 12 amino acids. The CDR3 DNA reads as TGTGCCAGCGGCAGGGATTTGGGCGAGCAGTACTTC. Amino acid sequence: CASGRDLGEQYF.

The chain employs TRBV5-1 and TRBJ1-2; 10 nucleotides agree with TRBD1. The CDR3 totals 14 residues. Germline CDR1 and CDR2: SGHRS and YFSETQ. Trimming at V came to 6 bases and at J to 0 bases, leaving 2 bases not matched to a gene. Here the CDR3 reads CASKGTGANYGYTF. The DNA of the CDR3 is TGCGCCAGCAAAGGGACAGGGGCTAACTATGGCTACACCTTC.

This rearrangement joins TRBV3-1 to TRBJ2-4; D gene ambiguous. CDR3 length: 17 residues. Trimming shortened V by 0 bases and J by 1 base, and 13 bases separated the two germline ends. Germline V gives CDR1 LGHDT, CDR2 YNNKEL (reference sequence). CDR3 nucleotides: TGTGCCAGCAGCCAAGATAGACACCTAATCGCCAAAAACATTCAGTACTTC. Translation: CASSQDRHLIAKNIQYF.

The chain couples TRBV28 to TRBJ2-5; tentative D call: TRBD2 (8 bases). The CDR3 is 16 amino acids. Trimming shortened V by 6 bases and J by 4 bases, and 21 bases separated the two germline ends. Germline CDR1 MDHEN, CDR2 SYDVKM. The CDR3: CASSPGGAGGGETQYF. Written as DNA, the CDR3 is TGTGCCAGCAGCCCCGGGGGGGCAGGGGGTGGAGAGACCCAGTACTTC.

This clonotype was seen a few times. V gene TRBV12-3 or TRBV12-4 combines with J gene TRBJ2-5; D is possibly TRBD1 (6 bases). Trimming removed 6 bases from V and 5 bases from J, with 19 bases in between. The CDR3 loop spans 15 amino acids. The CDR3 is CASRSRGLEGETQYF. The CDR3, as DNA: TGTGCCAGCAGAAGCAGGGGTTTGGAAGGGGAGACCCAGTACTTC.

The J gene is TRBJ1-1, the V gene TRBV6-5, with 7 bases lining up with TRBD1. Germline CDR1 is MNHEY and CDR2 is SVGAGI. The CDR3 totals 15 residues. J was trimmed by 1 base and V by 7 bases; bases with no gene match: 9. Here the CDR3 DNA reads TGTGCCAGCATAAACGGACAGGTAAAGAACACTGAAGCTTTCTTT. This encodes CASINGQVKNTEAFF.